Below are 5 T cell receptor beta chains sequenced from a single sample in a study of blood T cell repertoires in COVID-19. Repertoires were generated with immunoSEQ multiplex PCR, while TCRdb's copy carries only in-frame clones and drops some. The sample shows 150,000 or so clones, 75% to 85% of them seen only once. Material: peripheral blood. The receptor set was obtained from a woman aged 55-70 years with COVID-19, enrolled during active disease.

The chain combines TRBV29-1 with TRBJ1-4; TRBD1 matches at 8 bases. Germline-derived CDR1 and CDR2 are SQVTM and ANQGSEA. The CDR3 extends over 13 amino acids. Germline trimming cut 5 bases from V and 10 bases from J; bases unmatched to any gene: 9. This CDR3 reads CSVPDRERGKLFF. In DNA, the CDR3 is TGCAGCGTTCCGGACAGGGAGCGGGGAAAACTGTTTTTT.

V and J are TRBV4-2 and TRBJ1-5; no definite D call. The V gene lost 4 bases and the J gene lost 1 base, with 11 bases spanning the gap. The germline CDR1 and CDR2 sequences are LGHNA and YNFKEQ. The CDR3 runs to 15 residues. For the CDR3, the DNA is TGTGCCAGCAGCCCGACATGGCCGAGCAATCAGCCCCAGCATTTT. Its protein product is CASSPTWPSNQPQHF.

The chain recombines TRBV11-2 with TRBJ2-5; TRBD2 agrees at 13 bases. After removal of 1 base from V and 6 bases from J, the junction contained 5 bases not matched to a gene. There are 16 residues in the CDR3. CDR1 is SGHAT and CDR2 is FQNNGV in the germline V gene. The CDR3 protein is CASSLGGTSGTQTQYF. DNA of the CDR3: TGTGCCAGCAGCTTAGGTGGGACTAGCGGGACGCAGACCCAGTACTTC.

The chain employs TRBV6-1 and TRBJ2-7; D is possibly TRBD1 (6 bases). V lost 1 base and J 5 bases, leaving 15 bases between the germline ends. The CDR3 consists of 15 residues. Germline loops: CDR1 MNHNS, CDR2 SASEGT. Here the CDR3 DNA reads TGTGCCAGCAGTGAAGGTTCAGGGGTTATCCACGAGCAGTACTTC. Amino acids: CASSEGSGVIHEQYF.

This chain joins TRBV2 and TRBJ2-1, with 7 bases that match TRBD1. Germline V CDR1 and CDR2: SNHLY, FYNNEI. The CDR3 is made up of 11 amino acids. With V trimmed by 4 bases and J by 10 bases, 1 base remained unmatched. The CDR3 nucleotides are TGTGCCAGCAGTGGGGACAGCGAGCAGTTCTTC. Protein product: CASSGDSEQFF.